These T cell receptor beta chains were read from a single sample in a study of blood T cell repertoires in COVID-19. The method was immunoSEQ multiplex PCR; TCRdb's version includes in-frame clones alone and lacks a portion of them. Counted here are 200,000 to 300,000 clones, approximately 88% occurring once; the ten biggest clones make up roughly 6.8%. Sequencing used peripheral blood. The receptors originated from a woman in her twenties or thirties with COVID-19, enrolled during active disease. The CDR3 runs from the conserved cysteine through the conserved F or W.

v_call	cdr3_aa
TRBV11-2	CASSLGGPGQGTF
TRBV9	CASSPGTSGMKTQYF
TRBV5-1	CASSSSSSYNSPLHF
TRBV27	CASSPRRGTASGELFF
TRBV20-1	CSASRAGVSTDTQYF
TRBV18	CASSLTQADTQYF
TRBV28	CASSSHSGQGAYAFF
TRBV19	CASSSGQGDSPLHF
TRBV6-2/TRBV6-3	CASSYDPNYPTQPQHF
TRBV10-2	CASRSSGENEQFF
TRBV20-1	CSASRGARNNEQFF
TRBV29-1	CSVEHRGFNYGYTF
TRBV5-1	CASSLGGPSTDTQYF
TRBV6-2/TRBV6-3	CASSSPGETQYF
TRBV28	CASSFGGGITGELFF
TRBV3-1/TRBV3-2	CASSQGQDRDPQPQHF
TRBV6-6	CASSPRLGTDISPLHF
TRBV29-1	CSVVLTGNSDTQYF
TRBV27	CASSRASGYEELFF
TRBV7-2	CASSLQGAPDYGYTF
TRBV2	CAEGEGTDTQYF
TRBV24-1	CATSVISLRGQETQYF
TRBV27	CASTIASGSGANVLTF
TRBV6-4	CASSEVLREVSETQYF
TRBV6-1	CASGDQVHEQYF
TRBV6-2/TRBV6-3	CASSWTANTEAFF
TRBV5-1	CASSSGTLAGNTIYF
TRBV7-2	CASSLNRVTEAFF
TRBV4-1	CASSQTTSGGITDTQYF
TRBV20-1	CSASKTSGGTQYF
TRBV7-9	CASSLNQGAGYGYTF
TRBV25-1	CASSERGREAFF
TRBV7-6	CASSPSTSGIPDTQYF
TRBV10-3	CAISATGEPGEETQYF
TRBV19	CASSLTGTYNEQFF
TRBV4-1	CASSQDFKRVWSNQPQHF
TRBV12-5	CASGLVIPGGPYNEQFF
TRBV28	CASRTIMGTGELFF
TRBV28	CASSLGGRSGNSPLHF
TRBV19	CASSIVQDRDTQYF
TRBV3-1/TRBV3-2	CASSQGRGGAIAAFF
TRBV5-1	CASSLAAGASFAEQFF
TRBV2	CASSEMRAIEAFF
TRBV11-3	CASSPSGTDSYEQYF
TRBV28	CASSPSDLVHTQYF
TRBV9	CASSVGGGGQPQHF
TRBV7-2	CASSLALAGQEQYF
TRBV7-6	CASSLETATGTEAFF
TRBV19	CASSISDRRDQVARTDTQYF
TRBV28	CASSLCADEQYF
TRBV25-1	CASSIGTGGRYGYTF